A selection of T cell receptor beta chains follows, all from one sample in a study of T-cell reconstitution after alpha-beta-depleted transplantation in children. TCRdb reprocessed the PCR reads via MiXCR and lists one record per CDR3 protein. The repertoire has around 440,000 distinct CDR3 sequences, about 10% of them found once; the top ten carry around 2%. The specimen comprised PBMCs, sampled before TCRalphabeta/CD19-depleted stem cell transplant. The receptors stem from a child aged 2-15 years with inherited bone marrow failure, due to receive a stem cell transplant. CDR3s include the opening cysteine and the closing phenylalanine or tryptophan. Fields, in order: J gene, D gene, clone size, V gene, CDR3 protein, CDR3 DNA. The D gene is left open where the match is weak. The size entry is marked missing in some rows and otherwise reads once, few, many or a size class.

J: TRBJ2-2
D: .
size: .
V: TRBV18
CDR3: CASSPFRGSGELFF
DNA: TGTGCCAGCTCACCATTTAGGGGATCCGGGGAGCTGTTTTTT

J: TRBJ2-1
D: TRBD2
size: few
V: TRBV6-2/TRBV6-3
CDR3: CASSDPLLADSYNEQFF
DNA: TGTGCCAGCAGCGACCCTTTACTAGCGGACTCCTACAATGAGCAGTTCTTC

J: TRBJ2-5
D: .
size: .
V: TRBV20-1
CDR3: CSARDSVWETQYF
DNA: TGCAGTGCTAGAGATTCGGTGTGGGAGACCCAGTACTTC

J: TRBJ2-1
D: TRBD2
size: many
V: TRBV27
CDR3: CASGGLAAMREQFF
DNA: TGTGCCAGCGGGGGACTAGCGGCCATGAGGGAGCAGTTCTTC

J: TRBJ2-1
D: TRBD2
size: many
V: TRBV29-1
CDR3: CSVSGRAYNEQFF
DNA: TGCAGCGTGAGCGGGAGGGCCTACAATGAGCAGTTCTTC

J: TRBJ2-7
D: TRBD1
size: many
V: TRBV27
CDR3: CASSLSPGTGDHEQYF
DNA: TGTGCCAGCAGTTTATCACCAGGGACAGGGGATCACGAGCAGTACTTC

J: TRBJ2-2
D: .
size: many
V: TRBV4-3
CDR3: CASSQEMGGELFF
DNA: TGCGCCAGCAGCCAAGAGATGGGCGGGGAGCTGTTTTTT

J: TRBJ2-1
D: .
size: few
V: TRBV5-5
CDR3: CASSLAPSVNEQFF
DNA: TGTGCCAGCAGCTTGGCCCCTAGCGTCAATGAGCAGTTCTTC

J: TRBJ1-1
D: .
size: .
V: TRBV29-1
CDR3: CSVAEGTTEAFF
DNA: TGCAGCGTTGCGGAGGGCACCACTGAAGCTTTCTTT

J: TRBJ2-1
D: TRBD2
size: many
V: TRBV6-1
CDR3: CASPAGVGTYNEQFF
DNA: TGTGCCAGCCCTGCGGGAGTCGGAACCTACAATGAGCAGTTCTTC

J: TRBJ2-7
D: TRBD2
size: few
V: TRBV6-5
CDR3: CASSYLRGGGSSYEQYF
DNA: TGTGCCAGCAGTTACCTCCGGGGGGGCGGAAGCTCCTACGAGCAGTACTTC

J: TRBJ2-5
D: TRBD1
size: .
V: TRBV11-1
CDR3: CASTGQGIEITDQETQYF
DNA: TGTGCCAGCACCGGACAGGGGATCGAGATTACCGACCAAGAGACCCAGTACTTC

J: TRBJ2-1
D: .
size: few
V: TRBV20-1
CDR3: CSARGVPALAFF
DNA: TGCAGTGCTAGAGGGGTCCCCGCCTTAGCGTTCTTC

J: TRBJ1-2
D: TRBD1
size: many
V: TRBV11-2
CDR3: CASSLGQGVRGYTF
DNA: TGTGCCAGCAGCTTAGGGCAGGGGGTACGTGGCTACACCTTC

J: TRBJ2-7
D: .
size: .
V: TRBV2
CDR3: CASNTGYHEQYF
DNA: TGTGCCAGCAATACAGGATACCACGAGCAGTACTTC

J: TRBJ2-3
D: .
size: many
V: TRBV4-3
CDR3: CASSQAGRTDTQYF
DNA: TGCGCCAGCAGCCAAGCGGGAAGGACAGATACGCAGTATTTT

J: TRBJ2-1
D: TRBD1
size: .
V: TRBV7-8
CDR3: CASSSWDRGPSYNEQFF
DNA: TGTGCCAGCAGCTCATGGGACAGGGGGCCTTCCTACAATGAGCAGTTCTTC

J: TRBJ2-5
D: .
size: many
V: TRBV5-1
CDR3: CASSLHRADQETQYF
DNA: TGCGCCAGCAGCTTACACAGGGCCGACCAAGAGACCCAGTACTTC

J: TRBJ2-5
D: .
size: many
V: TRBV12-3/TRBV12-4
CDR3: CASSSGPGPGGTQYF
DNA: TGTGCCAGCAGCTCGGGACCGGGGCCCGGGGGGACCCAGTACTTC

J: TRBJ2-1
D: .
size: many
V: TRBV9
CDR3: CASSAEGGTVYNEQFF
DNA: TGTGCCAGCAGTGCCGAGGGGGGGACAGTTTACAATGAGCAGTTCTTC

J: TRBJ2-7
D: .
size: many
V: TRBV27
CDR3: CASRGLGISSYEQYF
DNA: TGTGCCAGCAGGGGGCTCGGGATAAGCTCCTACGAGCAGTACTTC

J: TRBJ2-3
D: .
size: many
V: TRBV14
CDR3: CASSNTLEGTQYF
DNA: TGTGCCAGCAGCAACACACTTGAGGGTACGCAGTATTTT

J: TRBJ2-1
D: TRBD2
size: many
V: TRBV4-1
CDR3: CASSQDLAGISNEQFF
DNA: TGCGCCAGCAGCCAAGATTTAGCGGGGATCTCCAATGAGCAGTTCTTC

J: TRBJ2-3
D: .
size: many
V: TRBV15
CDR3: CATSVEQGDSTDTQYF
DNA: TGTGCCACCAGCGTAGAACAGGGAGATAGCACAGATACGCAGTATTTT

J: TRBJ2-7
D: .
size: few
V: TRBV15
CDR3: CATSRGGDLYEQYF
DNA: TGTGCCACCAGCAGAGGAGGCGATCTCTACGAGCAGTACTTC

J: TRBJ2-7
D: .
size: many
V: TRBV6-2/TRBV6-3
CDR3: CASSFGGSEGPYEQYF
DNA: TGTGCCAGCAGCTTTGGGGGCTCGGAGGGCCCCTACGAGCAGTACTTC

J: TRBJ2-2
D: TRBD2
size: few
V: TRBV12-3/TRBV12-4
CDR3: CASSPGLALTGELFF
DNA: TGTGCCAGCAGTCCGGGACTAGCTTTAACCGGGGAGCTGTTTTTT

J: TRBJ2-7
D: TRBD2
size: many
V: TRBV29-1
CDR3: CSTSTGTSSSEQYF
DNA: TGCAGCACCTCAACCGGGACTAGCTCTTCCGAGCAGTACTTC

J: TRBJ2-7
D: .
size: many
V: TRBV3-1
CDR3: CASSRDQPYEQYF
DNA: TGTGCCAGCAGTCGGGACCAACCCTACGAGCAGTACTTC

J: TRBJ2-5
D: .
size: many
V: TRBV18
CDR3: CASSPWVTRSGETQYF
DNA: TGTGCCAGCTCACCGTGGGTTACCAGGTCCGGCGAGACCCAGTACTTC

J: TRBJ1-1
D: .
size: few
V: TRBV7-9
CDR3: CASSLGNGNTEAFF
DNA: TGTGCCAGCAGCTTAGGAAATGGGAACACTGAAGCTTTCTTT

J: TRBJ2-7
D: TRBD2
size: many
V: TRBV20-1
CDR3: CSARGTKYSYEQYF
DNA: TGCAGTGCTCGCGGGACTAAGTACTCCTACGAGCAGTACTTC

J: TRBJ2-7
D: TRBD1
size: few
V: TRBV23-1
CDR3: CASSQSKYGTGDYEQYF
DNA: TGCGCCAGCAGTCAATCGAAATACGGGACAGGGGACTACGAGCAGTACTTC

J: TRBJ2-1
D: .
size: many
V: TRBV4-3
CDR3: CASSQGRPSYNEQFF
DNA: TGCGCCAGCAGCCAGGGACGCCCCAGTTACAATGAGCAGTTCTTC

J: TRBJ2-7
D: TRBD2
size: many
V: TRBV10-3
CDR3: CAIRPTSGSNEQYF
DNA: TGTGCCATCAGACCCACTAGCGGGAGTAACGAGCAGTACTTC

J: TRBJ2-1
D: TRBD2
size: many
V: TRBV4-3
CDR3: CASSQYSGRYNEQFF
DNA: TGCGCCAGTAGCCAATATAGCGGGAGATACAATGAGCAGTTCTTC

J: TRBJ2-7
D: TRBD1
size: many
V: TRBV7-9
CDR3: CASSFPGQGEYF
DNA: TGTGCCAGCAGCTTCCCTGGGCAGGGGGAGTACTTC

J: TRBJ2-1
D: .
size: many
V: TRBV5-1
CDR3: CASSLGGTDNEQFF
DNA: TGCGCCAGCAGCTTGGGCGGGACAGACAATGAGCAGTTCTTC

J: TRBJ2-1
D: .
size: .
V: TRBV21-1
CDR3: CASSKEGGTGASNEQFF
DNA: TGTGCCAGCAGCAAAGAGGGGGGGACAGGGGCATCGAATGAGCAGTTCTTC

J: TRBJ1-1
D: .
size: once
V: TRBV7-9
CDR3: CASSSQGWGTEAFF
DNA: TGTGCCAGCAGCTCCCAGGGGTGGGGCACTGAAGCTTTCTTT

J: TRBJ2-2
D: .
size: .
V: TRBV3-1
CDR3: CAISFSPYLAANTGELFF
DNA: TGTGCCATCAGTTTTTCCCCTTACCTAGCAGCGAACACCGGGGAGCTGTTTTTT

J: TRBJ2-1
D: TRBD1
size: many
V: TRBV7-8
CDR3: CASSHLTGTGMLDEQFF
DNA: TGTGCCAGCAGCCACCTGACCGGGACAGGGATGTTGGATGAGCAGTTCTTC

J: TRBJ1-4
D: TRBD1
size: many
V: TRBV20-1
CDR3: CSVLQGAGEKLFF
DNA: TGCAGTGTGCTACAGGGGGCGGGGGAAAAACTGTTTTTT

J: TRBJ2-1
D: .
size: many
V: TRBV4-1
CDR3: CASSQVGLPNNEQFF
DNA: TGCGCCAGCAGCCAAGTTGGCCTCCCAAACAATGAGCAGTTCTTC

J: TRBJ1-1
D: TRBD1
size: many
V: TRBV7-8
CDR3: CASSSRRTGGLSEVFF
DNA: TGTGCCAGCAGCTCGCGAAGGACAGGGGGCCTATCAGAAGTTTTCTTT

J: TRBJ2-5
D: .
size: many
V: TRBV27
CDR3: CASSSAGDVPPLQETQYF
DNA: TGTGCCAGCAGTTCTGCAGGGGACGTCCCCCCCCTACAAGAGACCCAGTACTTC

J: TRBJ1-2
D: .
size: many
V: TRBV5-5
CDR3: CASRTDDHYGYTF
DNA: TGTGCCAGCCGGACAGATGATCACTATGGCTACACCTTC

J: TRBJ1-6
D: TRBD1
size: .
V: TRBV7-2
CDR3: CASSSGTGDSPLHF
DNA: TGTGCCAGCAGCAGCGGGACAGGGGATTCACCCCTCCACTTT